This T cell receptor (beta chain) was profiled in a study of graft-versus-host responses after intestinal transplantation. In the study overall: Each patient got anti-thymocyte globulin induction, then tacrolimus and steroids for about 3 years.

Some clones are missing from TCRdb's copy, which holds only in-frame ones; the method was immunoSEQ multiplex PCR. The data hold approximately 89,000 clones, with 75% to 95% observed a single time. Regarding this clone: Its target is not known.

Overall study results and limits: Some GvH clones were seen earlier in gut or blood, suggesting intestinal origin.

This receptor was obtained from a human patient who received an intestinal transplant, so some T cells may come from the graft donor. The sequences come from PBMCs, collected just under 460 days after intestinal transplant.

The CDR3 DNA is TGTGCCAGCAGCACGCAGGGGGCTGGGGAGACCCAGTACTTC. Translation gives CASSTQGAGETQYF. The chain links TRBV13 to TRBJ2-5, with 8 bases fitting TRBD1. Germline lookup yields CDR1 PRHDT and CDR2 FYEKMQ (reference sequence). This CDR3 is 14 amino acids long. J lost 5 bases, V lost 5 bases, and 7 bases had no gene match.